Reported below is one TCR beta chain. The data were taken from a study of blood T cell repertoires in COVID-19. Study information: Samples taken during acute and convalescent COVID-19 were collected in the United States, Italy and Spain. Sources were T cells, B-cell-depleted T cells, or PBMCs; the material itself was cDNA or gDNA.

With V trimmed by 5 bases and J by 4 bases, 8 bases remained unmatched. The CDR3 sequence is 15 residues long. Germline CDR1 is SGHTA and CDR2 is FQGNSA. In the original analysis: Amplification from reference gene primers served as the basis for estimated nucleated cell counts. Profiled with immunoSEQ multiplex PCR; TCRdb holds only in-frame clones, not every one. The V and J calls and clone size come from that table; D and trimming were worked out from the DNA. The sample comprises around 20,000 clones, roughly 91% of which are singletons, and about 2.5% rests with the top ten. The V and J genes are TRBV7-2 and TRBJ2-7; TRBD1 aligns across 10 bases. Specimen: peripheral blood. The sequence came from a man between 65 and 79 years old with acute or convalescent COVID-19. CDR3 sequence (DNA): TGTGCCAGCAGCCTGACCGGGACAGGGGTTTACGAGCAGTACTTC. It specifies CASSLTGTGVYEQYF. Using reference TRBV7-2 and TRBJ2-7 for the parts outside the CDR3, the full variable domain is GAGVSQSPSNKVTEKGKDVELRCDPISGHTALYWYRQSLGQGLEFLIYFQGNSAPDKSGLPSDRFSAERTGGSVSTLTIQRTQQEDSAVYLCASSLTGTGVYEQYFGPGTRLTVT.